The rows below give T cell receptor beta chains drawn from one sample of a study of blood T cell repertoires in COVID-19. TCRdb's copy holds only in-frame clones and misses some; the assay was immunoSEQ multiplex PCR. Of hundreds of thousands of clones in the sample, around nine tenths were seen once. What was sequenced was peripheral blood. Every receptor here comes from a man in his 70s with acute or convalescent COVID-19. Both conserved end residues are part of each CDR3. Fields, in order: CDR3 protein, CDR3 DNA, clone size, J gene, D gene, V gene. The D gene is left open where the match is weak. A clone size is listed for some rows: how often the clone was seen (once, few, many), or a class if it is expanded.

CDR3aa: CASSFTATNEKLFF; CDR3nt: TGTGCCAGCAGCTTCACTGCAACTAATGAAAAACTGTTTTTT; abundance: NA; j_gene: TRBJ1-4; d_gene: NA; v_gene: TRBV7-2
CDR3aa: CASSAVTGYNEKLFF; CDR3nt: TGTGCCAGCAGTGCCGTGACAGGCTATAATGAAAAACTGTTTTTT; abundance: NA; j_gene: TRBJ1-4; d_gene: NA; v_gene: TRBV2
CDR3aa: CASRRQSSYNSPLHF; CDR3nt: TGTGCCAGCAGGAGACAGAGCTCCTATAATTCACCCCTCCACTTT; abundance: NA; j_gene: TRBJ1-6; d_gene: NA; v_gene: TRBV28
CDR3aa: CASTPRPGFGETQYF; CDR3nt: TGTGCCAGCACCCCTCGCCCGGGTTTCGGGGAGACCCAGTACTTC; abundance: NA; j_gene: TRBJ2-5; d_gene: NA; v_gene: TRBV6-5
CDR3aa: CASSFTGQETQYF; CDR3nt: TGCGCCAGCAGCTTCACAGGCCAAGAGACCCAGTACTTC; abundance: once; j_gene: TRBJ2-5; d_gene: NA; v_gene: TRBV5-1
CDR3aa: CASSPGTGRSPLHF; CDR3nt: TGTGCCAGCAGTCCCGGGACAGGGCGATCACCCCTCCACTTT; abundance: NA; j_gene: TRBJ1-6; d_gene: TRBD1; v_gene: TRBV27
CDR3aa: CASSFGVYNEKLFF; CDR3nt: TGTGCCAGCAGTTTCGGGGTATATAATGAAAAACTGTTTTTT; abundance: NA; j_gene: TRBJ1-4; d_gene: NA; v_gene: TRBV28
CDR3aa: CASSSGQMNTEAFF; CDR3nt: TGTGCCAGCAGCTCCGGACAGATGAACACTGAAGCTTTCTTT; abundance: NA; j_gene: TRBJ1-1; d_gene: NA; v_gene: TRBV6-2/TRBV6-3
CDR3aa: CASSLEEDSPARYF; CDR3nt: TGTGCCAGCAGCTTAGAGGAAGACAGCCCCGCCAGGTACTTC; abundance: once; j_gene: TRBJ2-4; d_gene: NA; v_gene: TRBV11-2
CDR3aa: CATSVRGQGTGELFF; CDR3nt: TGTGCCACCAGCGTCAGGGGGCAAGGGACCGGGGAGCTGTTTTTT; abundance: NA; j_gene: TRBJ2-2; d_gene: TRBD1; v_gene: TRBV15
CDR3aa: CSASSAGVYEQYF; CDR3nt: TGCAGTGCTAGTTCAGCGGGAGTCTACGAGCAGTACTTC; abundance: NA; j_gene: TRBJ2-7; d_gene: TRBD2; v_gene: TRBV20-1
CDR3aa: CASSFRPYTGLAGARSYNEQFF; CDR3nt: TGCGCCAGCAGCTTTAGACCTTATACGGGACTAGCGGGAGCCCGCTCCTACAATGAGCAGTTCTTC; abundance: NA; j_gene: TRBJ2-1; d_gene: TRBD2; v_gene: TRBV5-1
CDR3aa: CASSLDHASGSGFF; CDR3nt: TGTGCCAGCAGCTTAGATCATGCGAGCGGGAGTGGGTTCTTC; abundance: NA; j_gene: TRBJ2-1; d_gene: TRBD2; v_gene: TRBV11-2
CDR3aa: CASSQDSWAGKRYGYTF; CDR3nt: TGTGCCAGCAGCCAAGATTCATGGGCAGGGAAGAGGTATGGCTACACCTTC; abundance: NA; j_gene: TRBJ1-2; d_gene: NA; v_gene: TRBV3-1/TRBV3-2
CDR3aa: CASSWENNGYTF; CDR3nt: TGTGCCAGCAGCTGGGAGAATAATGGCTACACCTTC; abundance: once; j_gene: TRBJ1-2; d_gene: NA; v_gene: TRBV11-1
CDR3aa: CASSPTSGGTEAFF; CDR3nt: TGTGCCAGCTCACCTACCTCCGGGGGGACTGAAGCTTTCTTT; abundance: NA; j_gene: TRBJ1-1; d_gene: NA; v_gene: TRBV18
CDR3aa: CASSYWAITGGGNEKLFF; CDR3nt: TGTGCCAGCAGCTATTGGGCTATTACAGGGGGAGGTAATGAAAAACTGTTTTTT; abundance: NA; j_gene: TRBJ1-4; d_gene: TRBD1; v_gene: TRBV5-5
CDR3aa: CASSVRTGFFF; CDR3nt: TGTGCCAGCAGCGTAAGGACAGGATTCTTCTTC; abundance: NA; j_gene: TRBJ2-1; d_gene: TRBD1; v_gene: TRBV7-2
CDR3aa: CASSTGSGFQETQYF; CDR3nt: TGTGCCAGCAGCACCGGGTCCGGGTTTCAGGAGACCCAGTACTTC; abundance: NA; j_gene: TRBJ2-5; d_gene: NA; v_gene: TRBV9
CDR3aa: CASSLRDRGPYGYTF; CDR3nt: TGTGCCAGCAGCTTGCGGGACAGGGGGCCCTATGGCTACACCTTC; abundance: NA; j_gene: TRBJ1-2; d_gene: TRBD1; v_gene: TRBV5-6
CDR3aa: CASSYSIPGGTGGFETQYF; CDR3nt: TGTGCCAGCAGTTACTCGATACCTGGGGGGACAGGGGGATTTGAGACCCAGTACTTC; abundance: NA; j_gene: TRBJ2-5; d_gene: TRBD1; v_gene: TRBV6-2/TRBV6-3
CDR3aa: CASSAPIAGLADTQYF; CDR3nt: TGTGCCAGCAGCGCCCCTATAGCGGGGTTAGCAGATACGCAGTATTTT; abundance: NA; j_gene: TRBJ2-3; d_gene: TRBD2; v_gene: TRBV7-8
CDR3aa: CATSDPSRGLHNEKLFF; CDR3nt: TGTGCCACCAGTGACCCCTCCAGGGGGCTCCATAATGAAAAACTGTTTTTT; abundance: few; j_gene: TRBJ1-4; d_gene: TRBD1; v_gene: TRBV24-1
CDR3aa: CASSHPDRGYEKLFF; CDR3nt: TGTGCCAGCAGCCATCCGGACAGGGGATATGAAAAACTGTTTTTT; abundance: NA; j_gene: TRBJ1-4; d_gene: TRBD1; v_gene: TRBV4-2
CDR3aa: CASSLQRARAGSQPQHF; CDR3nt: TGTGCCAGCAGCTTACAAAGGGCCAGAGCGGGGTCTCAACCCCAGCATTTT; abundance: NA; j_gene: TRBJ1-5; d_gene: NA; v_gene: TRBV7-2
CDR3aa: CASSPSSTNEKLFF; CDR3nt: TGTGCCAGCTCACCATCTTCTACTAATGAAAAACTGTTTTTT; abundance: NA; j_gene: TRBJ1-4; d_gene: NA; v_gene: TRBV18
CDR3aa: CASRATGRNTEAFF; CDR3nt: TGTGCCAGCCGGGCAACAGGGAGGAACACTGAAGCTTTCTTT; abundance: many; j_gene: TRBJ1-1; d_gene: NA; v_gene: TRBV27
CDR3aa: CSASFLVPGQGIQPQHF; CDR3nt: TGCAGTGCTAGTTTCTTGGTCCCGGGACAGGGGATTCAGCCCCAGCATTTT; abundance: many; j_gene: TRBJ1-5; d_gene: TRBD1; v_gene: TRBV20-1
CDR3aa: CASSAYRIPRNTIYF; CDR3nt: TGTGCCAGCAGCGCGTACAGGATCCCCAGAAACACCATATATTTT; abundance: NA; j_gene: TRBJ1-3; d_gene: NA; v_gene: TRBV21-1
CDR3aa: CASSLQGDEKLFF; CDR3nt: TGTGCCAGCAGCCTTCAGGGGGATGAAAAACTGTTTTTT; abundance: NA; j_gene: TRBJ1-4; d_gene: TRBD1; v_gene: TRBV3-1/TRBV3-2
CDR3aa: CASSIGGSGGTQYF; CDR3nt: TGTGCCAGCAGCATCGGGGGGAGTGGCGGTACGCAGTATTTT; abundance: NA; j_gene: TRBJ2-3; d_gene: TRBD2; v_gene: TRBV7-3
CDR3aa: CASGQGRNQPQHF; CDR3nt: TGTGCCAGCGGTCAGGGGCGCAATCAGCCCCAGCATTTT; abundance: NA; j_gene: TRBJ1-5; d_gene: NA; v_gene: TRBV12-3/TRBV12-4
CDR3aa: CASSPLASVETQYF; CDR3nt: TGTGCCAGCTCACCCCTAGCGTCGGTAGAGACCCAGTACTTC; abundance: NA; j_gene: TRBJ2-5; d_gene: NA; v_gene: TRBV18
CDR3aa: CASSLSARGYGYTF; CDR3nt: TGTGCCAGCAGTTTATCGGCCAGGGGATATGGCTACACCTTC; abundance: NA; j_gene: TRBJ1-2; d_gene: NA; v_gene: TRBV28
CDR3aa: CASSSRTGELFF; CDR3nt: TGTGCCAGCAGTTCGCGGACCGGGGAGCTGTTTTTT; abundance: NA; j_gene: TRBJ2-2; d_gene: NA; v_gene: TRBV6-5